This is a list of T cell receptor beta chains from one sample in a study of blood T cell repertoires in COVID-19. Libraries were prepared by immunoSEQ multiplex PCR; TCRdb keeps only in-frame clonotypes and omits some of them. The top ten clones hold around 4.5% of a sample with approximately 120,000 clones, about 85% of them seen once. The sequencing input was peripheral blood. The origin of the receptors is a human donor in a cohort sampled during active COVID-19. Each CDR3 is given with its conserved first and last residue. Each record gives: D gene, J gene, V gene, clone size, CDR3 protein, CDR3 DNA. The D gene is left open where the match is weak. Only part of the rows carry a size: once, few, many, or a class if the clone is expanded.

D gene: .
J gene: TRBJ1-1
V gene: TRBV2
clone size: .
CDR3 protein: CASTGDNTEAFF
CDR3 DNA: TGTGCCAGCACAGGGGATAACACTGAAGCTTTCTTT

D gene: .
J gene: TRBJ1-4
V gene: TRBV7-7
clone size: .
CDR3 protein: CASSLRLGGELFF
CDR3 DNA: TGTGCTAGCAGCTTGCGGCTGGGAGGAGAACTGTTTTTT

D gene: TRBD2
J gene: TRBJ2-6
V gene: TRBV7-2
clone size: .
CDR3 protein: CASSLGLAGGAGANVLTF
CDR3 DNA: TGTGCCAGCAGCTTGGGACTAGCGGGGGGGGCTGGGGCCAACGTCCTGACTTTC

D gene: TRBD2
J gene: TRBJ2-3
V gene: TRBV4-3
clone size: .
CDR3 protein: CASSPGLAGADTQYF
CDR3 DNA: TGCGCCAGCAGCCCGGGACTAGCGGGAGCAGATACGCAGTATTTT

D gene: TRBD1
J gene: TRBJ2-1
V gene: TRBV24-1
clone size: .
CDR3 protein: CATSDLTGQGRNEQFF
CDR3 DNA: TGTGCCACCAGTGACTTAACGGGACAGGGTAGGAATGAGCAGTTCTTC

D gene: .
J gene: TRBJ1-3
V gene: TRBV10-3
clone size: few
CDR3 protein: CATAGVSGNTIYF
CDR3 DNA: TGTGCCACAGCAGGCGTCTCTGGAAACACCATATATTTT

D gene: .
J gene: TRBJ1-1
V gene: TRBV5-1
clone size: .
CDR3 protein: CASSLVVMGGGSAFF
CDR3 DNA: TGCGCCAGCAGCTTGGTTGTTATGGGGGGTGGATCGGCTTTCTTT

D gene: TRBD1
J gene: TRBJ2-1
V gene: TRBV5-1
clone size: .
CDR3 protein: CASSPFPGQNYNEQFF
CDR3 DNA: TGCGCCAGCAGCCCCTTTCCGGGACAGAATTACAATGAGCAGTTCTTC

D gene: .
J gene: TRBJ1-6
V gene: TRBV18
clone size: .
CDR3 protein: CASSPIQGETYNSPLHF
CDR3 DNA: TGTGCCAGCTCCCCCATACAGGGTGAGACCTATAATTCACCCCTCCACTTT

D gene: .
J gene: TRBJ2-3
V gene: TRBV2
clone size: .
CDR3 protein: CASSEGFGDTDTQYF
CDR3 DNA: TGTGCCAGCAGTGAGGGCTTCGGGGACACAGATACGCAGTATTTT

D gene: TRBD1
J gene: TRBJ1-1
V gene: TRBV30
clone size: .
CDR3 protein: CAWGPGTGGREAFF
CDR3 DNA: TGTGCCTGGGGACCCGGGACAGGGGGTCGAGAAGCTTTCTTT

D gene: .
J gene: TRBJ1-1
V gene: TRBV5-1
clone size: .
CDR3 protein: CASSLPTTEAFF
CDR3 DNA: TGCGCCAGCAGCTTACCTACCACTGAAGCTTTCTTT

D gene: .
J gene: TRBJ2-3
V gene: TRBV11-2
clone size: .
CDR3 protein: CASSLGAGTDTQYF
CDR3 DNA: TGTGCCAGCAGCTTAGGGGCTGGCACAGATACGCAGTATTTT

D gene: .
J gene: TRBJ2-3
V gene: TRBV30
clone size: .
CDR3 protein: CAWSTGTDTQYF
CDR3 DNA: TGTGCCTGGAGCACTGGCACAGATACGCAGTATTTT

D gene: TRBD2
J gene: TRBJ2-5
V gene: TRBV3-1/TRBV3-2
clone size: .
CDR3 protein: CASSQERIAGTQETQYF
CDR3 DNA: TGTGCCAGCAGCCAAGAGCGGATAGCGGGCACCCAAGAGACCCAGTACTTC

D gene: .
J gene: TRBJ2-2
V gene: TRBV18
clone size: .
CDR3 protein: CASSPARVVNPAGELFF
CDR3 DNA: TGTGCCAGCTCACCTGCCAGGGTGGTAAATCCTGCCGGGGAGCTGTTTTTT

D gene: .
J gene: TRBJ2-5
V gene: TRBV5-4
clone size: once
CDR3 protein: CASSARETQYF
CDR3 DNA: TGTGCCAGCAGCGCACGGGAGACCCAGTACTTC

D gene: TRBD2
J gene: TRBJ2-3
V gene: TRBV5-1
clone size: .
CDR3 protein: CASSQGTRGDTQYF
CDR3 DNA: TGCGCCAGCAGTCAGGGGACTAGAGGGGATACGCAGTATTTT

D gene: TRBD2
J gene: TRBJ2-1
V gene: TRBV12-5
clone size: .
CDR3 protein: CASAHRRVFPSGEQFF
CDR3 DNA: TGTGCTAGTGCCCATCGCCGGGTCTTCCCTAGCGGGGAGCAGTTCTTC

D gene: .
J gene: TRBJ2-6
V gene: TRBV4-3
clone size: few
CDR3 protein: CASSEAPSVSGANVLTF
CDR3 DNA: TGCGCCAGCAGCGAAGCTCCCAGTGTTTCTGGGGCCAACGTCCTGACTTTC

D gene: TRBD1
J gene: TRBJ2-3
V gene: TRBV24-1
clone size: .
CDR3 protein: CATSDPGPGQLLTDTQYF
CDR3 DNA: TGTGCCACCAGTGATCCCGGGCCGGGACAGCTTCTCACAGATACGCAGTATTTT

D gene: .
J gene: TRBJ2-1
V gene: TRBV5-5
clone size: .
CDR3 protein: CASSLGSGVLGDEQFF
CDR3 DNA: TGTGCCAGCAGCTTGGGGTCGGGAGTTCTCGGTGATGAGCAGTTCTTC

D gene: .
J gene: TRBJ2-3
V gene: TRBV10-3
clone size: .
CDR3 protein: CAISDRDTQYF
CDR3 DNA: TGTGCCATCAGCGACAGAGATACGCAGTATTTT

D gene: .
J gene: TRBJ1-2
V gene: TRBV5-1
clone size: once
CDR3 protein: CASSLAGEDYGYTF
CDR3 DNA: TGCGCCAGCAGCTTGGCAGGTGAAGACTATGGCTACACCTTC

D gene: TRBD2
J gene: TRBJ2-3
V gene: TRBV7-2
clone size: .
CDR3 protein: CASSLTSSGRGTDTQYF
CDR3 DNA: TGTGCCAGCAGCTTAACCTCTAGCGGGAGGGGCACAGATACGCAGTATTTT

D gene: TRBD2
J gene: TRBJ2-3
V gene: TRBV6-1
clone size: .
CDR3 protein: CASSVGTSGQTDTQYF
CDR3 DNA: TGTGCCAGCAGTGTAGGGACTAGCGGGCAAACAGATACGCAGTATTTT

D gene: .
J gene: TRBJ1-4
V gene: TRBV6-5
clone size: .
CDR3 protein: CGSGRSNEKLFF
CDR3 DNA: TGTGGAAGCGGCAGGAGTAATGAAAAACTGTTTTTT

D gene: TRBD2
J gene: TRBJ2-2
V gene: TRBV7-7
clone size: many
CDR3 protein: CASSLLAGGPSANTGELFF
CDR3 DNA: TGTGCTAGCAGCCTACTAGCGGGGGGGCCGTCAGCGAACACCGGGGAGCTGTTTTTT

D gene: .
J gene: TRBJ2-1
V gene: TRBV10-1
clone size: once
CDR3 protein: CASSPLGRGGNEQFF
CDR3 DNA: TGCGCCAGCAGTCCCTTAGGCAGGGGTGGAAATGAGCAGTTCTTC

D gene: TRBD1
J gene: TRBJ1-1
V gene: TRBV7-2
clone size: .
CDR3 protein: CASSSHRGRDTEAFF
CDR3 DNA: TGTGCCAGCAGCTCTCACAGGGGGCGGGACACTGAAGCTTTCTTT

D gene: TRBD2
J gene: TRBJ2-1
V gene: TRBV7-3
clone size: .
CDR3 protein: CASSLTPASGGLYNEQFF
CDR3 DNA: TGTGCCAGCAGCTTAACTCCGGCTAGCGGGGGATTATACAATGAGCAGTTCTTC

D gene: .
J gene: TRBJ2-7
V gene: TRBV7-2
clone size: .
CDR3 protein: CASSPNSAFGEQYF
CDR3 DNA: TGTGCCAGCAGCCCAAACTCCGCTTTTGGCGAGCAGTACTTC

D gene: .
J gene: TRBJ1-1
V gene: TRBV11-3
clone size: .
CDR3 protein: CASSLQGYTEAFF
CDR3 DNA: TGTGCCAGCAGCTTACAGGGCTACACTGAAGCTTTCTTT

D gene: TRBD2
J gene: TRBJ2-2
V gene: TRBV7-8
clone size: .
CDR3 protein: CASSFCGGKAGELFF
CDR3 DNA: TGTGCCAGCAGCTTTTGCGGGGGGAAAGCCGGGGAGCTGTTTTTT

D gene: .
J gene: TRBJ1-1
V gene: TRBV20-1
clone size: .
CDR3 protein: CSAYRNTEAFF
CDR3 DNA: TGCAGTGCTTACAGGAACACTGAAGCTTTCTTT

D gene: .
J gene: TRBJ2-3
V gene: TRBV7-2
clone size: .
CDR3 protein: CASSLSGDTQYF
CDR3 DNA: TGTGCCAGCAGCTTATCGGGAGATACGCAGTATTTT

D gene: .
J gene: TRBJ1-6
V gene: TRBV7-9
clone size: once
CDR3 protein: CASSLDTAYNSPLHF
CDR3 DNA: TGTGCCAGCAGCTTAGATACAGCCTATAATTCACCCCTCCACTTT

D gene: .
J gene: TRBJ1-5
V gene: TRBV6-1
clone size: .
CDR3 protein: CASSVFETGFNQPQHF
CDR3 DNA: TGTGCCAGCAGTGTGTTTGAGACAGGCTTCAATCAGCCCCAGCATTTT

D gene: .
J gene: TRBJ2-1
V gene: TRBV15
clone size: .
CDR3 protein: CATSRGTAGSYNEQFF
CDR3 DNA: TGTGCCACCAGCAGGGGGACTGCCGGCTCCTACAATGAGCAGTTCTTC

D gene: TRBD2
J gene: TRBJ2-1
V gene: TRBV7-2
clone size: .
CDR3 protein: CASSLARLAGAYNEQFF
CDR3 DNA: TGTGCCAGCAGCTTAGCTAGGCTAGCGGGGGCCTACAATGAGCAGTTCTTC

D gene: .
J gene: TRBJ2-2
V gene: TRBV9
clone size: .
CDR3 protein: CASSVGAFLDTGELFF
CDR3 DNA: TGTGCCAGCAGCGTAGGGGCCTTTCTTGACACCGGGGAGCTGTTTTTT

D gene: .
J gene: TRBJ1-2
V gene: TRBV11-2
clone size: .
CDR3 protein: CASSLVGTRDYGYTF
CDR3 DNA: TGTGCCAGCAGCTTAGTCGGGACAAGGGACTATGGCTACACCTTC

D gene: TRBD1
J gene: TRBJ1-6
V gene: TRBV6-5
clone size: many
CDR3 protein: CASSNRGGSSPLHF
CDR3 DNA: TGTGCCAGCAGTAACAGGGGGGGGAGCTCACCCCTCCACTTT

D gene: TRBD1
J gene: TRBJ1-2
V gene: TRBV6-2/TRBV6-3
clone size: .
CDR3 protein: CASSAAGTANYGYTF
CDR3 DNA: TGTGCCAGCAGTGCCGCCGGGACAGCTAACTATGGCTACACCTTC

D gene: .
J gene: TRBJ1-6
V gene: TRBV28
clone size: .
CDR3 protein: CASSLPGGIDSPLHF
CDR3 DNA: TGTGCCAGCAGTCTTCCCGGAGGGATTGATTCACCCCTCCACTTT

D gene: TRBD2
J gene: TRBJ2-1
V gene: TRBV2
clone size: once
CDR3 protein: CASSAGTSGGNEQFF
CDR3 DNA: TGTGCCAGCAGCGCCGGGACTAGCGGGGGGAATGAGCAGTTCTTC

D gene: .
J gene: TRBJ2-3
V gene: TRBV9
clone size: few
CDR3 protein: CASSARDSNPSTDTQYF
CDR3 DNA: TGTGCCAGCAGCGCTCGGGACTCCAACCCTAGCACAGATACGCAGTATTTT

D gene: .
J gene: TRBJ1-5
V gene: TRBV29-1
clone size: .
CDR3 protein: CSVEPPGERGGDQPQHF
CDR3 DNA: TGCAGCGTTGAACCCCCGGGGGAGAGGGGAGGGGATCAGCCCCAGCATTTT

D gene: TRBD1
J gene: TRBJ2-3
V gene: TRBV6-1
clone size: few
CDR3 protein: CASSALDRGSADTQYF
CDR3 DNA: TGTGCCAGCAGTGCCTTGGACAGGGGCAGCGCAGATACGCAGTATTTT

D gene: TRBD1
J gene: TRBJ2-2
V gene: TRBV11-3
clone size: .
CDR3 protein: CASSPRDRWTGELFF
CDR3 DNA: TGTGCCAGCAGCCCCAGGGACAGGTGGACCGGGGAGCTGTTTTTT

D gene: .
J gene: TRBJ1-3
V gene: TRBV6-5
clone size: .
CDR3 protein: CASRRDSGNTIYF
CDR3 DNA: TGTGCCAGCAGGCGAGACTCTGGAAACACCATATATTTT

D gene: .
J gene: TRBJ1-2
V gene: TRBV12-3/TRBV12-4
clone size: .
CDR3 protein: CASSFTRDYGYTF
CDR3 DNA: TGTGCCAGCAGTTTCACCAGGGACTATGGCTACACCTTC

D gene: .
J gene: TRBJ1-5
V gene: TRBV7-8
clone size: .
CDR3 protein: CASSLGGGNQPQHF
CDR3 DNA: TGTGCCAGCAGCTTAGGGGGAGGCAATCAGCCCCAGCATTTT

D gene: .
J gene: TRBJ2-3
V gene: TRBV6-2/TRBV6-3
clone size: .
CDR3 protein: CASSYSPRGRGGRGDTQYF
CDR3 DNA: TGTGCCAGCAGTTACTCCCCCAGGGGGCGGGGGGGCCGTGGAGATACGCAGTATTTT

D gene: .
J gene: TRBJ2-3
V gene: TRBV30
clone size: once
CDR3 protein: CAIRSIDTQYF
CDR3 DNA: TGTGCCATTAGATCTATAGATACGCAGTATTTT

D gene: .
J gene: TRBJ1-1
V gene: TRBV19
clone size: .
CDR3 protein: CASSIQGRLSEAFF
CDR3 DNA: TGTGCCAGTAGTATTCAGGGGAGATTGTCTGAAGCTTTCTTT

D gene: .
J gene: TRBJ1-5
V gene: TRBV6-1
clone size: .
CDR3 protein: CASSEIGQKNQPQHF
CDR3 DNA: TGTGCCAGCAGTGAAATAGGACAGAAGAATCAGCCCCAGCATTTT